The entry below describes one T cell receptor beta chain. These data belong to a study of blood T cell repertoires in COVID-19. Trimming cost V 5 bases and J 7 bases, with 17 bases left between them. The CDR3 spans 14 residues. The germline gives CDR1 SGHTA, CDR2 FQGNSA. Original data processing: Estimates of nucleated cell counts were drawn from the amplification of reference gene primers. Repertoires were generated with immunoSEQ multiplex PCR, while TCRdb's copy carries only in-frame clones and drops some. V and J calls and clone size are copied from that table; D and trimming were computed from the DNA. Of about 240,000 clones listed, nearly 95% were seen once; the top ten hold 0.83%.

This rearrangement joins TRBV7-2 to TRBJ2-5; maybe TRBD2 (6 bases). The sample consisted of peripheral blood. This TCR derives from a man younger than 45 with COVID-19, enrolled during active disease. The CDR3 region is CASSPVGGLGTQYF. The CDR3 DNA follows: TGTGCCAGCAGCCCGGTGGGGGGTTTGGGGACCCAGTACTTC.